A single sample is the source of the 26 T cell receptor beta chains below, sequenced in a study of T cells in Graves' hyperthyroidism and ophthalmopathy. RNA transcripts provided the source from which TCR beta CDR3 regions were amplified. Primed by the HTBI set, a first-round RT-PCR was run on the TCR CDR3. TCRdb passed the multiplex PCR reads through MiXCR, listing each CDR3 protein once. Here the sample spans a few hundred thousand distinct CDR3 sequences, around a sixth being singletons. Material: blood. The receptor source for this set is a woman aged 18-35 years with Graves' hyperthyroidism.

This clonotype was counted ten times or more. An end of the junction differs from the germline gene, which may be a read error. The V gene is TRBV5-1, the J gene TRBJ2-7; TRBD1 or TRBD2 may be the D gene (5 bases each). Germline CDR1 SGHRS, CDR2 YFSETQ. This CDR3 is built from 14 residues. The CDR3 spells CASSLDPGPYEQYF. The CDR3 bases are TGTGCCAGCAGCTTAGACCCGGGACCCTACGAGCAGTACTTC.

This clonotype was detected only a few times. V is TRBV20-1 and J is TRBJ1-1; tentative D call: TRBD1 (5 bases). The ends were cut back, 5 bases at V and 7 bases at J, with 14 bases in the middle. Germline assignment: CDR1 DFQATT and CDR2 SNEGSKA (reference sequence). The CDR3 runs 12 residues. Here the CDR3 DNA reads TGCAGTGCTTGGCGCCGGGACGGTGAAGCTTTCTTT. It yields the protein CSAWRRDGEAFF.

The rearrangement joins TRBV9 to TRBJ2-7, with 13 bases lining up with TRBD2. The CDR3 covers 16 residues. J was trimmed by 1 base and V by 4 bases; bases with no gene match: 5. Germline CDR1 reads SGDLS; CDR2 reads YYNGEE. The CDR3 DNA follows: TGTGCCAGCAGCCCGAGACTAGCGGGGGGTTCCTACGAGCAGTACTTC. Its protein product is CASSPRLAGGSYEQYF.

This clonotype was seen ten or more times. The chain recombines TRBV6-1 with TRBJ1-4; the D is unclear. The CDR3 is 16 residues long. The V and J ends lost 5 bases and 5 bases respectively, with 18 bases between them. The germline gives CDR1 MNHNS, CDR2 SASEGT. The CDR3 loop is CASSSYWTGSNEKLFF. DNA for the CDR3: TGTGCCAGCAGTTCCTATTGGACGGGATCCAATGAAAAACTGTTTTTT.

This sequence joins TRBV20-1 and TRBJ1-6, with D hard to call. Germline V gene sequence: CDR1 DFQATT, CDR2 SNEGSKA (reference sequence). The V gene lost 2 bases and the J gene lost 7 bases, with 12 bases spanning the gap. This CDR3 contains 14 residues. The chain's CDR3 is CSARPDRSNSPLHF. The CDR3 DNA follows: TGCAGTGCTAGACCGGATCGGTCCAATTCACCCCTCCACTTT.

The chain recombines TRBV6-5 with TRBJ1-6; D gene ambiguous. The CDR3 covers 12 residues. Germline CDR1 is MNHEY and CDR2 is SVGAGI. Trimming took off 5 bases at V and 3 bases at J, with 2 bases between the two ends. The CDR3 spells CASSNYNSPLHF. In DNA, the CDR3 is TGTGCCAGCAGTAACTATAATTCACCCCTCCACTTT.

This clonotype was counted ten times or more. This chain uses TRBV5-1 with TRBJ2-3, with no clear D. V was pared by 4 bases and J by 4 bases, with 10 bases between. The CDR3 runs to 13 residues. Germline loops: CDR1 SGHRS, CDR2 YFSETQ. The CDR3, as DNA: TGCGCCAGCAGCCCCGACTGGGCAGATACGCAGTATTTT. Amino acids: CASSPDWADTQYF.

This clonotype was seen more than once but under ten times. The V call is TRBV6-1, the J call TRBJ2-7; 8 positions match TRBD2. CDR1 and CDR2 from the germline V gene are MNHNS and SASEGT. Germline trimming cut 7 bases from V and 5 bases from J; bases unmatched to any gene: 16. The length of the CDR3 is 16 residues. The DNA for the CDR3 is TGTGCCAGCATGCAACGGGGCAGTAGCGGGAAAAACGAGCAGTACTTC. It translates to CASMQRGSSGKNEQYF.

This clonotype was seen ten or more times. The chain combines TRBV20-1 with TRBJ1-2; 8 bases line up with TRBD1. The ends lost 2 bases at V and 7 bases at J; junction bases unmatched: 9. CDR3 length equals 14 residues. CDR1 DFQATT and CDR2 SNEGSKA come from the germline V gene (reference sequence). Written as DNA, the CDR3 is TGCAGTGCTAGACATGACAGGGGTGTAGGTGGCTACACCTTC. This encodes CSARHDRGVGGYTF.

This clonotype was counted many times. V is TRBV5-1 and J is TRBJ2-1; D uncertain. The CDR3 spans 15 residues. V lost 4 bases, J lost 2 bases, and 13 bases lay in between. Germline CDR1 and CDR2: SGHRS and YFSETQ. CDR3 nucleotides: TGCGCCAGCAGCCCCGCCGTCTACCCCTACAATGAGCAGTTCTTC. Protein: CASSPAVYPYNEQFF.

The chain combines TRBV5-6 with TRBJ2-7, with unresolved D. CDR1 is SGHDT and CDR2 is YYEEEE in the germline V gene. Trimming left V 4 bases short and J 4 bases short, with 12 bases between. CDR3 size: 13 residues. CDR3 bases: TGTGCCAGCAGCGATCAATTTGGATACGAGCAGTACTTC. It codes for CASSDQFGYEQYF.

This clonotype was recorded at least ten times. The chain has TRBV11-2 and TRBJ2-1; either TRBD1 or TRBD2 may supply D (5 bases each). Germline-derived CDR1 and CDR2 are SGHAT and FQNNGV. V lost 0 bases to trimming and J lost 2 bases, with 14 bases between them. The CDR3 totals 17 residues. The CDR3 here is CASSLDRAGRPYNEQFF. The CDR3 DNA follows: TGTGCCAGCAGCTTAGACCGGGCAGGGAGACCCTACAATGAGCAGTTCTTC. Supplemented by reference TRBV11-2 and TRBJ2-1, the full variable domain reads EAGVAQSPRYKIIEKRQSVAFWCNPISGHATLYWYQQILGQGPKLLIQFQNNGVVDDSQLPKDRFSAERLKGVDSTLKIQPAKLEDSAVYLCASSLDRAGRPYNEQFFGPGTRLTVL.

This clonotype was seen at least ten times. The junction departs from the called germline gene at one end, perhaps through a read error. This rearrangement joins TRBV7-2 to TRBJ2-7; TRBD2 matches 10 bases. Germline V gene data show CDR1 as SGHTA and CDR2 as FQGNSA. CDR3 size: 13 residues. The CDR3 DNA reads TGTGCCAGCAGCCTAGCGGGAGCCCACGAGCAGTACTTC. Its protein is CASSLAGAHEQYF.

The V and J genes are TRBV18 and TRBJ2-5; possibly TRBD1 for D (6 bases). The germline V gene has CDR1 KGHSH and CDR2 LQKENI. This CDR3 comprises 15 residues. V was trimmed by 3 bases and J by 5 bases, leaving 16 bases between them. CDR3 coding DNA: TGTGCCAGCTCACCCCGCGAGGGGGAAGGGGAGACCCAGTACTTC. It specifies CASSPREGEGETQYF.

This clonotype was detected ten times or more. This chain links TRBV27 with TRBJ2-7, with D hard to call. Per the germline V gene, CDR1 is MNHEY and CDR2 is SMNVEV (reference sequence). This CDR3 is 15 amino acids long. V was pared by 2 bases and J by 3 bases, with 14 bases between. The CDR3 sequence: CASSLGSAPHYEQYF. The CDR3 nucleotides read TGTGCCAGCAGTTTAGGCTCCGCTCCCCACTACGAGCAGTACTTC.

In its sample, this clonotype was seen once. The chain carries TRBV19 and TRBJ2-7; the match to TRBD1 covers 7 bases. This CDR3 spans 13 amino acids. Germline CDR1 and CDR2: LNHDA and SQIVND (reference sequence). After removal of 4 bases from V and 5 bases from J, the junction contained 5 bases not matched to a gene. CDR3 DNA sequence: TGTGCCAGTAGTACTTCCACAGGGGACGAGCAGTACTTC. Protein: CASSTSTGDEQYF.

This clonotype has at least ten counts. This chain uses TRBV20-1 with TRBJ1-5; D unresolved. V lost 6 bases and J 8 bases, leaving 23 bases between the germline ends. The CDR3 consists of 15 residues. Germline V gene data show CDR1 as DFQATT and CDR2 as SNEGSKA (reference sequence). CDR3 sequence: CSANHADGVWKPQHF. CDR3 nucleotides: TGCAGTGCCAACCACGCGGATGGGGTTTGGAAGCCCCAGCATTTT.

This clonotype was detected a few times. The rearrangement links TRBV20-1 to TRBJ1-6; 7 bases are a match to TRBD1. Germline values: CDR1 DFQATT, CDR2 SNEGSKA (reference sequence). The CDR3 has 14 amino acids. The V and J ends lost 0 bases and 9 bases, in that order; junction bases with no gene match: 5. The CDR3 loop reads CSARETGRTSPLHF. Here the CDR3 DNA reads TGCAGTGCTAGAGAGACAGGGAGGACTTCACCCCTCCACTTT.

This clonotype was seen ten or more times. The chain recombines TRBV28 with TRBJ2-5; maybe TRBD1 (7 bases). The CDR3 totals 14 residues. Per germline, CDR1 MDHEN and CDR2 SYDVKM. Trimming cost V 1 base and J 6 bases, with 12 bases left between them. DNA of the CDR3: TGTGCCAGCAGTTTATATCAGGGGGGACAGACCCAGTACTTC. Protein: CASSLYQGGQTQYF.

This chain joins TRBV20-1 and TRBJ1-4; no firm D call. With 2 bases removed from V and 4 bases from J, the gap between germline ends came to 14 bases. This CDR3 is built from 15 residues. Germline lookup yields CDR1 DFQATT and CDR2 SNEGSKA (reference sequence). CDR3: CSARTTTLFNEKLFF. The DNA for the CDR3 is TGCAGTGCTAGAACCACGACATTGTTTAATGAAAAACTGTTTTTT.

This clonotype was detected ten times or more. This chain connects TRBV13 to TRBJ2-1; TRBD2 matches at 12 bases. The V gene end was trimmed by 2 bases and the J gene end by 9 bases; junction bases not matched to a gene: 5. Germline CDR1 and CDR2: PRHDT and FYEKMQ (reference sequence). This CDR3 has 15 residues. CDR3 DNA sequence: TGTGCCAGCAGCTTACTAGCGGGAGGGCCGGGTGAGCAGTTCTTC. This encodes CASSLLAGGPGEQFF.

This chain connects TRBV15 to TRBJ1-4, with 8 bases lining up with TRBD1. The CDR3 is made up of 15 amino acids. V shed 6 bases and J 3 bases; nucleotides not matched to a gene: 6. Germline CDR1 is LNHNV and CDR2 is YYDKDF (reference sequence). CDR3 amino acids: CATSRTGLANEKLFF. In DNA form, the CDR3 reads TGTGCCACCAGTAGGACAGGGCTTGCTAATGAAAAACTGTTTTTT. The full variable domain, with the rest looked up from reference TRBV15 and TRBJ1-4, is DAMVIQNPRYQVTQFGKPVTLSCSQTLNHNVMYWYQQKSSQAPKLLFHYYDKDFNNEADTPDNFQSRRPNTSFCFLDIRSPGLGDTAMYLCATSRTGLANEKLFFGSGTQLSVL.

This clonotype was detected a few times. J is TRBJ1-2 and V is TRBV19, with TRBD1 as a possible D gene (5 bases). Trimming took 3 bases from V and 7 from J, leaving 15 bases between them. Germline V CDR1 and CDR2: LNHDA, SQIVND (reference sequence). The CDR3 covers 14 residues. Written as DNA, the CDR3 is TGTGCCAGTAGTATCGGGGGAGTTACTGGTGGCTACACCTTC. Translation gives CASSIGGVTGGYTF.

This clonotype was seen ten or more times. The chain joins TRBV28 to TRBJ1-2; 7 positions match TRBD1. The CDR3 totals 14 residues. The germline V gene has CDR1 MDHEN and CDR2 SYDVKM. J was trimmed by 2 bases and V by 6 bases; bases with no gene match: 6. CDR3: CASSPTGFNYGYTF. Written as DNA, the CDR3 is TGTGCCAGCAGCCCGACAGGGTTCAACTATGGCTACACCTTC.

CDR3 in DNA: TGTGCCAGCAGTTCAATACAGGGGAGACAGCCCCAGCATTTT. Its translation is CASSSIQGRQPQHF. The chain uses TRBV27 and TRBJ1-5, with 7 bases that match TRBD1. CDR1 is MNHEY and CDR2 is SMNVEV in the germline V gene (reference sequence). Losses at the gene ends were 4 bases for V and 7 bases for J; bases not matched to a gene: 7. The CDR3 runs 14 residues.

This chain joins TRBV2 and TRBJ1-2; no definite D call. The germline V gene encodes CDR1 SNHLY and CDR2 FYNNEI. The CDR3 is made up of 13 amino acids. V was pared by 4 bases and J by 3 bases, with 9 bases between. The CDR3 loop is CASSVYEDYGYTF. The CDR3 DNA sequence: TGTGCCAGCAGTGTCTACGAAGACTATGGCTACACCTTC.